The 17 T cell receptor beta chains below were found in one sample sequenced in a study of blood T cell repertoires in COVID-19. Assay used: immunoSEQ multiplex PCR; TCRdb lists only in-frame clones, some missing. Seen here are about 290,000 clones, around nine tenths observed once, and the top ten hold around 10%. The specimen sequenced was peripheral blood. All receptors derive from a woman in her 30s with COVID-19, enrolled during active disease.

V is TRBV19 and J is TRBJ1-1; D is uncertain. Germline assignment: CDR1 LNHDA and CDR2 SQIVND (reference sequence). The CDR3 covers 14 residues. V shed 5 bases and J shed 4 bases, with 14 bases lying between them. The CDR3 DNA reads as TGTGCCAGTAGTCTACAAGGCGGGAGCACTGAAGCTTTCTTT. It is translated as CASSLQGGSTEAFF.

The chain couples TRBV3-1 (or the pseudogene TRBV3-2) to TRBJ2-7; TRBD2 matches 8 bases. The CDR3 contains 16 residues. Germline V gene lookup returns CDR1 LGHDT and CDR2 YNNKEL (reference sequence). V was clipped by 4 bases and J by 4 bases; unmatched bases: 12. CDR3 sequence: CASSRISGGRRYEQYF. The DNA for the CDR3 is TGTGCCAGCAGCCGGATCTCGGGGGGGCGGAGATACGAGCAGTACTTC.

The CDR3 reads CASTVDWSDNEQFF. CDR3 coding DNA: TGTGCCAGTACCGTGGACTGGTCTGACAATGAGCAGTTCTTC. The J gene is TRBJ2-1, the V gene TRBV19; a possible D gene is TRBD2 (5 bases). In germline, CDR1 is LNHDA, CDR2 SQIVND (reference sequence). With 7 bases removed from V and 5 bases from J, the gap between germline ends came to 15 bases. The CDR3 length is 14 residues.

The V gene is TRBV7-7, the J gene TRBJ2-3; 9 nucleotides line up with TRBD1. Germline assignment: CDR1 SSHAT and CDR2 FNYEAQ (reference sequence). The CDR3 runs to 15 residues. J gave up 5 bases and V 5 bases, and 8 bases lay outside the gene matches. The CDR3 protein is CASSLTGGRGDTQYF. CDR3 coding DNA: TGTGCCAGCAGCCTCACAGGGGGCCGAGGAGATACGCAGTATTTT. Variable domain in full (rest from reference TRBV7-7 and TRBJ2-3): GAGVSQSPRYKVTKRGQDVTLRCDPISSHATLYWYQQALGQGPEFLTYFNYEAQPDKSGLPSDRFSAERPEGSISTLTIQRTEQRDSAMYRCASSLTGGRGDTQYFGPGTRLTVL.

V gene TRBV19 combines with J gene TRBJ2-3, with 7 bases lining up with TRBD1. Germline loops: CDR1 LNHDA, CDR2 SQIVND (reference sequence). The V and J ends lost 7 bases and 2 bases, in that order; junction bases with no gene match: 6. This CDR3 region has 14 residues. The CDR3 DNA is TGTGCCAGTACGACAGGGATAGCCACAGATACGCAGTATTTT. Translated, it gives CASTTGIATDTQYF.

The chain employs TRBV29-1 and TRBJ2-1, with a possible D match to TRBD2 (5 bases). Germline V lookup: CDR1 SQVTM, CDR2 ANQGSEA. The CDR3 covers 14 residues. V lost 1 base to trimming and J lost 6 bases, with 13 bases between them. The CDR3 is CSVEGRLGSNEQFF. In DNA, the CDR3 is TGCAGCGTTGAAGGTAGGCTAGGGAGCAATGAGCAGTTCTTC.

Written as DNA, the CDR3 is TGCGCCAGCAGCTTTGTGGGGGGCACTGAAGCTTTCTTT. Protein product: CASSFVGGTEAFF. The rearrangement joins TRBV5-1 to TRBJ1-1; D might be TRBD1 (5 bases). The ends were cut back, 2 bases at V and 4 bases at J, with 9 bases in the middle. Germline V gene data show CDR1 as SGHRS and CDR2 as YFSETQ. The CDR3 has 13 amino acids. Complete variable domain (other parts from reference TRBV5-1 and TRBJ1-1): KAGVTQTPRYLIKTRGQQVTLSCSPISGHRSVSWYQQTPGQGLQFLFEYFSETQRNKGNFPGRFSGRQFSNSRSEMNVSTLELGDSALYLCASSFVGGTEAFFGQGTRLTVV.

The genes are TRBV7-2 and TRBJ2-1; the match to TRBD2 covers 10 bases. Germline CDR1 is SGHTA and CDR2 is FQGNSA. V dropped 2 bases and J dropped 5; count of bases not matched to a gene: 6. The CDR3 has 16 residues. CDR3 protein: CASSLSGLAGDNEQFF. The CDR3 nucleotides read TGTGCCAGCAGCTTAAGCGGTCTAGCGGGGGACAATGAGCAGTTCTTC.

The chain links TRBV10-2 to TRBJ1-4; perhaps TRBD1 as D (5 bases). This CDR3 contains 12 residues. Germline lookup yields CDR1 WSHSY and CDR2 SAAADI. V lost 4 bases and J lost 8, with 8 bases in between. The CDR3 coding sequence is TGCGCCAGCAGTGGCCAGGGAGAAAAACTGTTTTTT. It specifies CASSGQGEKLFF.

CDR3 in amino acids: CASSLLGGTGVTGELFF. CDR3 nucleotide sequence: TGTGCCAGCAGTTTATTGGGCGGGACAGGGGTAACCGGGGAGCTGTTTTTT. This sequence joins TRBV27 and TRBJ2-2, with TRBD1 identical over 10 bases. Germline V CDR1 and CDR2: MNHEY, SMNVEV (reference sequence). Trimming removed 1 base from V and 5 bases from J; junction bases left unmatched: 7. CDR3 length equals 17 residues.

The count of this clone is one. This CDR3 reads CATRGVGRNTEAFF. As DNA, the CDR3 is TGTGCCACCCGGGGGGTGGGGCGGAACACTGAAGCTTTCTTT. The chain carries TRBV3-1 (or the pseudogene TRBV3-2) and TRBJ1-1, with D possibly being TRBD1 (5 bases). This CDR3 is 14 amino acids long. Germline CDR1 is LGHDT and CDR2 is YNNKEL (reference sequence). V was trimmed by 10 bases and J by 1 base, leaving 16 bases between them.

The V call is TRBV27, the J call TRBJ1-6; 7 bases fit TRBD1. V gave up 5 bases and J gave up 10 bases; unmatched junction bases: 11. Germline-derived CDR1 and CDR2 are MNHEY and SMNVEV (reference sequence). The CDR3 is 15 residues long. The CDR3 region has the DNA TGTGCCAGCAGTAAGGGACAGACGCAAGCCTCACCCCTCCACTTT. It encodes CASSKGQTQASPLHF.

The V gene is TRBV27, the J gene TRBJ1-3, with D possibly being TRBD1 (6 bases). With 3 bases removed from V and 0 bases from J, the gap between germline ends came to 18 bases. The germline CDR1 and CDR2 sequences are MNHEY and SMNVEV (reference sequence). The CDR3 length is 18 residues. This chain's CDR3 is CASSFRDPRGSSGNTIYF. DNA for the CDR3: TGTGCCAGCAGTTTTCGCGATCCCAGGGGCAGCTCTGGAAACACCATATATTTT.

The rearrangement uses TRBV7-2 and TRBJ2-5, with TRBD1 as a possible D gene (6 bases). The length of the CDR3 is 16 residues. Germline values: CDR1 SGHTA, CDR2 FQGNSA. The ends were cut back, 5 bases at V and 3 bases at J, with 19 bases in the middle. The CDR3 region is CASSPAKAGVKETQYF. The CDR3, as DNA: TGTGCCAGCAGCCCTGCGAAGGCAGGGGTAAAAGAGACCCAGTACTTC.

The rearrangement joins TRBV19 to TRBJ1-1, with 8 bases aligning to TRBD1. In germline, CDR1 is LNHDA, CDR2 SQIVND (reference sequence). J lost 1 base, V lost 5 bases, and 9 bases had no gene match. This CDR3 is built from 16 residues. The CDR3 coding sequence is TGTGCCAGTAGTCCGCGACAGGGGACAGCGAACACTGAAGCTTTCTTT. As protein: CASSPRQGTANTEAFF.

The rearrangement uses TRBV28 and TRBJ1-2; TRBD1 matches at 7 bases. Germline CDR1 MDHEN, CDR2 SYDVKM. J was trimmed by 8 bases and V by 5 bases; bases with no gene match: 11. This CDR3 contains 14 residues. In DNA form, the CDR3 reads TGTGCCAGCAGTACCGTGGGGACAGTCTACGGCTACACCTTC. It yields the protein CASSTVGTVYGYTF.

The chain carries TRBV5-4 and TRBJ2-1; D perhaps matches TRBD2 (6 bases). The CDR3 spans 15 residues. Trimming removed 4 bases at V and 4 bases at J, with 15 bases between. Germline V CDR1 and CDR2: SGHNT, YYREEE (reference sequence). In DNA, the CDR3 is TGTGCCAGCAGCCCAATCGGGACTGTGTACAATGAGCAGTTCTTC. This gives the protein CASSPIGTVYNEQFF.